The clone carrying this T cell receptor beta chain was recorded a few times. This entry comes from a study of cytotoxic CD8 clonotypes in ibrutinib-treated CLL. Study-wide context: A median 12 months of treatment, range 6 to 36, preceded the collection of response samples.

CDR1 SGHTA and CDR2 FQGNSA come from the germline V gene. The CDR3 runs 15 residues. V lost 2 bases, J lost 0 bases, and 8 bases lay in between. Cryopreserved PBMCs were the source of approximately 2 micrograms of genomic DNA, which went to TCR beta libraries. Profiled with immunoSEQ multiplex PCR; TCRdb holds only in-frame clones, not every one. The sample contains roughly 100,000 clones, 70% to 80% of which appear only once. The TCR comes from a human donor with chronic lymphocytic leukemia. Material: PBMCs, obtained after 12 months of ibrutinib treatment. The chain uses TRBV7-2 and TRBJ1-5; the D is unclear. CDR3 sequence reads: CASSLQPGSNQPQHF. The CDR3 coding sequence is TGTGCCAGCAGCTTACAGCCGGGTAGCAATCAGCCCCAGCATTTT.